This T cell receptor beta chain is from a study of identical twins (TCRdb year 2016). Describing the broader study: TCR alpha and beta repertoires from monozygotic twins, unrelated adults of various ages and cord blood were deep-sequenced to test whether fetal clonotypes persist. Replicate twin experiments were performed at different times using different library preparation protocols to rule out contamination. Results and caveats for the whole study, not just this receptor: Fewer insertions were carried by abundant cord blood beta clonotypes; a weaker similar trend was observed in young adult naive repertoires, while no such trend was observed in memory repertoires. Excess twin sharing in beta out-of-frame sequences was weaker because fewer shared sequences lowered the signal-to-noise ratio. In monozygotic twins, recombination models systematically underestimated out-of-frame TCR alpha sharing, but the models matched the sharing seen between unrelated individuals. Invariant T cells such as MAIT and iNKT could partly confound zero-insertion analyses, although diverse VJ usage argued against such confounding for most clonotypes. Compared with coincidental sharing between unrelated individuals, out-of-frame TCR alpha sequences shared between twins showed an excess of sequences with low generation probability. Because the same donors could not be followed over many years, conclusions were based on cross-sectional statistical analysis.

To note about this clonotype: No cognate antigen has been identified for it. Per-base quality was not reported, and no clone a single base away is much larger than it.

The library was generated by 5' RACE. Data came from an Illumina HiSeq 2000. Template switching added a universal primer binding site, and the final cDNA carried a unique molecular identifier that allowed TCR cDNA molecules to be counted accurately. First-strand cDNA for TCR alpha and beta chains was synthesized from specific primers in the conserved constant-segment region. Each cDNA library was double barcoded, with a SMART-Mk sample barcode plus Illumina barcodes, to control for contamination. Two successive PCR steps introduced TruSeq adapter sequences along with Illumina sample barcodes. Sequencing of the TCR alpha and beta cDNA libraries was done on the Illumina HiSeq platform using custom primers. Per the source publication's procedure: MiGEC was used to process raw reads and extract unique molecular identifiers, and MiXCR was used to find CDR3 positions. For each individual, recombination models were inferred using an EM algorithm with the repgenHMM and IGoR tools. Shared clonotype analysis was performed with the tcR package in R, normalizing sharing by the product of cloneset sizes. To study raw recombination without the effects of thymic and clonal selection, out-of-frame nonproductive sequences were analyzed. The public reads were reanalyzed by TCRdb: fastp trimming at Q25, MiXCR alignment, in-frame beta chains only. Rows merge per CDR3 protein into single entries with the most common DNA and genes. The V and J calls here are based on TCRdb, not the publication. The sample profile shows some 1,700,000 distinct CDR3 sequences; about 32% of them were found once. The ten largest clonotypes hold over 0.25% of the sample.

Every donor in the study was a healthy Caucasian. The junction shows trimming of 3 bases on V and 1 base on J, plus 16 bases between the germline ends. The CDR3 measures 16 amino acids from cysteine to phenylalanine. The only DNA kept is the CDR3, 48 bases in frame from the first base. CDR1 SNHLY and CDR2 FYNNEI are derived from the germline V gene. The specimen sequenced was cord blood. This receptor chain uses TRBV2 and TRBJ2-7; tentative D gene TRBD1, with 5 bases matching. This sequence was found in a newborn girl in good health. This receptor has the CDR3 CASSDLDPTDSYEQYF. At the DNA level, the sequence is TGTGCCAGCAGTGACCTAGACCCGACAGATTCCTACGAGCAGTACTTC.